This T cell receptor (beta chain) was documented in a study of molecular identifiers for immune sequencing clone quantification. Study conclusions and caveats: Clones above 20 RNA copies contained over 97% of effector molecules and under 1% of naive molecules.

Naive CD8 T cells were sorted, and the gate applied was CD8+CD4-CCR7+CD45RA+. Germline CDR1 and CDR2: MNHEY and SVGEGT. V dropped 7 bases and J dropped 1; count of bases not matched to a gene: 8. This CDR3 has 15 residues. Concerning this clonotype: The target antigen is unknown.

Each CDR3 protein gets one entry after TCRdb re-called the PCR reads with MiXCR. The sample comprises hundreds of thousands of distinct CDR3 sequences, roughly 24% of which are singletons, and 0.65% to 0.95% rests with the top ten. The genes are TRBV6-2 or TRBV6-3 and TRBJ2-3; 7 bases fit TRBD2. Specimen: naive CD8+ T cells from blood, with Jurkat cell RNA spiked in. Specified subset: FACS-sorted CD8+CD4-CCR7+CD45RA+ naive T cells. This sequence was found in a human donor in good health. Some libraries in this study had Jurkat cell RNA spiked in. The CDR3 nucleotides are TGTGCCAGCATCGCTGGGGGGGTGCGCACAGATACGCAGTATTTT. Translating gives CASIAGGVRTDTQYF.